This T cell receptor beta chain was profiled in a study of blood T cell repertoires in COVID-19. About the study: Sites in the United States, Italy and Spain provided acute and convalescent COVID-19 samples. From T cells, B-cell-depleted T cells, or PBMCs came the material, which was cDNA or gDNA.

Unmatched junction bases numbered 6, after V lost 6 bases and J lost 0 bases. The CDR3 extends over 15 amino acids. In germline, CDR1 is SGHTA, CDR2 FQGNSA. How the authors handled the data: Quantification of nucleated cells was approximated via reference gene primer amplification. Libraries were prepared by immunoSEQ multiplex PCR; TCRdb keeps only in-frame clonotypes and omits some of them. The V and J calls and clone size are taken from that table; D and trimming were inferred from the DNA. The sample shows about 210,000 clones, 83% of them seen only once. This clonotype was obtained from a woman aged 40 to 49 with active or convalescent COVID-19. The sequencing sample was made of peripheral blood. The chain is built from TRBV7-2 and TRBJ2-7, with TRBD2 matching over 9 bases. The CDR3 spells CASSPVAGVSYEQYF. The CDR3 nucleotides are TGTGCCAGCAGTCCGGTAGCGGGAGTCTCCTACGAGCAGTACTTC.